This T cell receptor beta chain derives from a study of OX40 agonist ivuxolimab in advanced cancers. Study conclusions and caveats: Clones of CD4+ and CD8+ blood T cells grew by week 6 at doses of 0.1 to 3.0 mg/kg.

The CDR3 runs to 14 residues. The junction had 7 bases not matched to a gene; V was cut back by 6 bases and J by 2 bases. Germline V gives CDR1 MNHEY, CDR2 SVGAGI. TCRdb keeps only in-frame clones here, not all; method: immunoSEQ multiplex PCR. Of some 83,000 clones in the sample, roughly 86% are singletons; the top ten hold just over 0.75%. Note on this clone: The antigen remains unidentified.

The TCR was taken from an adult with an advanced solid tumor such as melanoma, head and neck, liver or kidney cancer. The V gene is TRBV6-5, the J gene TRBJ2-7; 7 bases are shared with TRBD1. The input for sequencing was CD4+ or CD8+ T cells sorted from blood, taken in a trial of the OX40 agonist ivuxolimab. CDR3 amino acids: CASSARDSAYEQYF. For the CDR3, the DNA is TGTGCCAGCAGCGCCCGGGACAGCGCCTACGAGCAGTACTTC.